This passage covers 11 T cell receptor beta chains from one sample sequenced in a study of CD8+CD57+ T cells in acquired aplastic anemia. Researchers used genomic DNA as the template to profile TCR beta VDJ and CDR3. TCRdb independently ran MiXCR on the reads; one entry per CDR3 protein. The sample has 80,000 to 100,000 distinct CDR3 sequences, around 70% seen once. The sequenced patients had an expansion of CD8+CD57+ cells seen by flow cytometry. The sequenced sample consisted of sorted CD4+, CD8+, or CD8+CD57+ T cells (not recorded which) from PBMCs. The receptor source for this set is a human donor with aplastic anemia.

The chain is built from TRBV5-6 and TRBJ2-3; possibly TRBD2 for D (5 bases). Germline-derived CDR1 and CDR2 are SGHDT and YYEEEE. This CDR3 has 17 amino acids. Trimming pared 4 bases from V and 0 bases from J, leaving 18 bases between. CDR3 residues: CASSASGSAASTDTQYF. CDR3 coding DNA: TGTGCCAGCAGCGCAAGCGGATCAGCGGCTAGCACAGATACGCAGTATTTT. The full variable domain, its missing parts supplied by reference TRBV5-6 and TRBJ2-3, is DAGVTQSPTHLIKTRGQQVTLRCSPKSGHDTVSWYQQALGQGPQFIFQYYEEEERQRGNFPDRFSGHQFPNYSSELNVNALLLGDSALYLCASSASGSAASTDTQYFGPGTRLTVL.

V is TRBV5-5 and J is TRBJ2-5; D possibly matches TRBD1 or TRBD2 (5 bases each). The CDR3 sequence is 16 residues long. V was clipped by 0 bases and J by 2 bases, with 14 bases between them. Germline-derived CDR1 and CDR2 are SGHKS and YYEKEE (reference sequence). CDR3 protein: CASSLVLGAVQETQYF. The CDR3 DNA reads TGTGCCAGCAGCTTGGTTCTCGGGGCCGTTCAAGAGACCCAGTACTTC. Looking up the rest from reference TRBV5-5 and TRBJ2-5 gives the full variable domain: DAGVTQSPTHLIKTRGQQVTLRCSPISGHKSVSWYQQVLGQGPQFIFQYYEKEERGRGNFPDRFSARQFPNYSSELNVNALLLGDSALYLCASSLVLGAVQETQYFGPGTRLLVL.

This clonotype was seen just once. The chain has TRBV2 and TRBJ1-1; D remains ambiguous. Germline assignment: CDR1 SNHLY and CDR2 FYNNEI. The V end was cut by 3 bases, the J end by 7 bases, with 21 bases between. The CDR3 consists of 16 residues. This chain's CDR3 is CASSDLYRGGTNEAFF. The CDR3 bases are TGTGCCAGCAGTGATCTGTATCGGGGAGGAACCAATGAAGCTTTCTTT.

The chain joins TRBV24-1 to TRBJ2-1, with D possibly matching TRBD2 (6 bases). CDR1 is KGHDR and CDR2 is SFDVKD in the germline V gene. There are 15 residues in the CDR3. V was clipped by 2 bases and J by 6 bases, with 13 bases between them. This CDR3 is CATSDSGLNGNEQFF. DNA for the CDR3: TGTGCCACCAGTGATTCAGGACTAAACGGCAATGAGCAGTTCTTC.

The V gene is TRBV2, the J gene TRBJ2-1; TRBD2 agrees at 12 bases. The CDR3 is 14 amino acids. After removal of 8 bases from V and 8 bases from J, the junction contained 7 bases not matched to a gene. Germline V gene data show CDR1 as SNHLY and CDR2 as FYNNEI. CDR3 protein: CASGTSGGIHEQFF. The CDR3 DNA reads as TGTGCCAGCGGAACTAGCGGGGGGATACATGAGCAGTTCTTC.

With regard to this clonotype: An end of the junction differs from the germline gene, which may be a read error. The rearrangement uses TRBV29-1 and TRBJ1-2, with 7 bases matching TRBD1. This CDR3 region has 13 residues. The germline V gene encodes CDR1 SQVTM and CDR2 ANQGSEA. The CDR3 is CSVREPTGNGYAF. The CDR3 DNA is TGCAGCGTCCGCGAACCGACAGGGAATGGCTACGCCTTC.

The chain combines TRBV25-1 with TRBJ2-4; TRBD2 is a possible D gene (5 bases). The CDR3 contains 16 residues. V lost 1 base and J 1 base, leaving 11 bases between the germline ends. From germline, CDR1 is MGHDK and CDR2 SYGVNS. This CDR3 is CASSESGNRAKNIQYF. The CDR3 region has the DNA TGTGCCAGCAGTGAATCGGGGAATAGGGCCAAAAACATTCAGTACTTC.

The genes are TRBV2 and TRBJ2-3, with D possibly being TRBD2 (5 bases). The CDR3 runs to 12 residues. The germline V and J ends were trimmed by 6 bases and 10 bases, with 14 bases remaining between them. Germline-derived CDR1 and CDR2 are SNHLY and FYNNEI. This CDR3 reads CASRELAWAQYF. CDR3 in DNA: TGTGCCAGCAGAGAGCTAGCTTGGGCGCAGTATTTT.

The rearrangement links TRBV20-1 to TRBJ1-5; tentative D call: TRBD1 (5 bases). The CDR3 sequence is 15 residues long. The germline V and J ends were trimmed by 6 bases and 4 bases, with 19 bases remaining between them. Germline V CDR1 and CDR2: DFQATT, SNEGSKA (reference sequence). This chain's CDR3 is CSALLGRADNQPQHF. The CDR3, as DNA: TGCAGTGCCCTCTTGGGACGGGCAGATAATCAGCCCCAGCATTTT.

V is TRBV7-9 and J is TRBJ1-2, with D uncertain. The CDR3 length is 13 residues. The V and J ends lost 5 bases and 7 bases respectively, with 14 bases between them. CDR1 and CDR2 (germline): SEHNR, FQNEAQ (reference sequence). The CDR3 reads CASSEDARGGYTF. CDR3 coding DNA: TGTGCCAGCAGCGAGGACGCCCGGGGTGGCTACACCTTC.

This clonotype was found many times. A much larger clone differs by one base, so this may be a read error. The V call is TRBV19, the J call TRBJ2-2, with D uncertain. V dropped 5 bases and J dropped 2 bases, with 6 bases sitting between them. The CDR3 loop spans 13 amino acids. Germline V lookup: CDR1 LNHDA, CDR2 SQIVND (reference sequence). As DNA, the CDR3 is TGTGCCAGTAGTTGCATAAACACCGGGGAGCTGTTTTTT. Its protein is CASSCINTGELFF.